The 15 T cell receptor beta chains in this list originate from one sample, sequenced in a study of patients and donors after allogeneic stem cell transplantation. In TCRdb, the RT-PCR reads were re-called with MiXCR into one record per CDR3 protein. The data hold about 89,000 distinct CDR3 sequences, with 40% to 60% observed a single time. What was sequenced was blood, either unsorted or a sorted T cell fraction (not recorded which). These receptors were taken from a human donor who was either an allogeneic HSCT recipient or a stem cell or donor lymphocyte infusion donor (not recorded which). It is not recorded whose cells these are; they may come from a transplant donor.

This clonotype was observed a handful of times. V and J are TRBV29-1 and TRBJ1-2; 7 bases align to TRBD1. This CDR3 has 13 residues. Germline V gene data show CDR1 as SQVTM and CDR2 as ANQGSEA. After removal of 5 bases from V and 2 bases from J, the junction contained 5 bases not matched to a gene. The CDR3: CSVTGDTNYGYTF. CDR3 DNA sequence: TGCAGCGTTACAGGGGACACAAACTATGGCTACACCTTC.

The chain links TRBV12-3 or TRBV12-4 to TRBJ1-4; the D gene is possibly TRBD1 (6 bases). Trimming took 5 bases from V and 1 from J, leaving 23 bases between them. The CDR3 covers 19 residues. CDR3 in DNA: TGTGCCAGCAGTCCACCGGGGACGCTGGGGGCTCGAACTAATGAAAAACTGTTTTTT. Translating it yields CASSPPGTLGARTNEKLFF.

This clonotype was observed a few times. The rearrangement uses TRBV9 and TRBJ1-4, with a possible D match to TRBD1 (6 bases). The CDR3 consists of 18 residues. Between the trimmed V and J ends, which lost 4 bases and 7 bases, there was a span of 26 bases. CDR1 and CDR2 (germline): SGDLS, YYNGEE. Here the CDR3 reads CASSPSVPGQSWGEKLFF. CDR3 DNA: TGTGCCAGCAGCCCGTCGGTCCCGGGACAATCATGGGGTGAAAAACTGTTTTTT.

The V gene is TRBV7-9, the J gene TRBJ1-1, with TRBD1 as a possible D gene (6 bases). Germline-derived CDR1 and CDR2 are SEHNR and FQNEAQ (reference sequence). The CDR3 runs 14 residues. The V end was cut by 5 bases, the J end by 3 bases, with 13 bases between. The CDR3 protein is CASSRTGGHTEAFF. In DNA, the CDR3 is TGTGCCAGCAGCCGGACGGGGGGGCACACTGAAGCTTTCTTT.

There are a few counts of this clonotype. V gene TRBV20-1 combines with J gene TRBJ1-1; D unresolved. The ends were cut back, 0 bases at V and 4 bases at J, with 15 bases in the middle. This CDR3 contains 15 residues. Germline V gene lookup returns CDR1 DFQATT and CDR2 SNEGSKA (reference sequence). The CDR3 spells CSARDPLVSSTEAFF. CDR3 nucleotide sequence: TGCAGTGCTAGAGATCCTTTAGTGAGTAGCACTGAAGCTTTCTTT.

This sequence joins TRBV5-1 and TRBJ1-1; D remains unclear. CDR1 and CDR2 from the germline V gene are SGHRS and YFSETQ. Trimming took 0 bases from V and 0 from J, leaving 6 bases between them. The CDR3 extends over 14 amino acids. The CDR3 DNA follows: TGCGCCAGCAGCTTGGGGGATCTGAACACTGAAGCTTTCTTT. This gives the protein CASSLGDLNTEAFF.

Here the CDR3 reads CASSGREGRNEQFF. The CDR3 DNA reads TGTGCCAGCAGCGGGCGGGAGGGCCGTAATGAGCAGTTCTTC. V gene TRBV7-9 combines with J gene TRBJ2-1; 9 nucleotides match TRBD2. The V gene's germline CDR1 is SEHNR and CDR2 FQNEAQ (reference sequence). J was trimmed by 7 bases and V by 5 bases; bases with no gene match: 6. This CDR3 region has 14 residues.

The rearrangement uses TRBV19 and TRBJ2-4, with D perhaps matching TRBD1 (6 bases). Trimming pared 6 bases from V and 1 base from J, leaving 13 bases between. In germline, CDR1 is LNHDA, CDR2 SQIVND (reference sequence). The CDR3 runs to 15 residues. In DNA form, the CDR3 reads TGTGCCAGTAGAACCGGGACAAATGCCAAAAACATTCAGTACTTC. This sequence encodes CASRTGTNAKNIQYF.

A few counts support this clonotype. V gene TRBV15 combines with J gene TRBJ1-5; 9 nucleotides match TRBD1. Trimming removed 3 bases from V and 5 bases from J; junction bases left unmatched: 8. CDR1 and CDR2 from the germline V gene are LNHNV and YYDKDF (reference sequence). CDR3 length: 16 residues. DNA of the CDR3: TGTGCCACCAGCAGGGGTTGGGACAGGGAGGATCAGCCCCAGCATTTT. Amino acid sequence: CATSRGWDREDQPQHF.

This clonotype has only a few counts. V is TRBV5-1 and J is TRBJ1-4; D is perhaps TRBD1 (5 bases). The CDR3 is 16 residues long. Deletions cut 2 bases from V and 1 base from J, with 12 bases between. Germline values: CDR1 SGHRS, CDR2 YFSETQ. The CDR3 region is CASSFQGRGTNEKLFF. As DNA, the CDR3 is TGCGCCAGCAGCTTCCAGGGCCGGGGAACTAATGAAAAACTGTTTTTT.

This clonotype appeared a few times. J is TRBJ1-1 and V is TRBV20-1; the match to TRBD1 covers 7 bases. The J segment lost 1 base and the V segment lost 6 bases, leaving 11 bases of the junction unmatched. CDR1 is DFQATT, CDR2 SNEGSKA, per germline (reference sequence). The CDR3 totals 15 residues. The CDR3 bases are TGCAGTGCCGATACGCGGGACAGCGAGAACACTGAAGCTTTCTTT. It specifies CSADTRDSENTEAFF.

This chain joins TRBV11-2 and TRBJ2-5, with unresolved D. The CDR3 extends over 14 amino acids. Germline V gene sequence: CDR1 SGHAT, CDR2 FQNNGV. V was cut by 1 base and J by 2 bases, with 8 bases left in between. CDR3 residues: CASSLGHSQETQYF. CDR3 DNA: TGTGCCAGCAGCTTAGGCCACAGTCAAGAGACCCAGTACTTC. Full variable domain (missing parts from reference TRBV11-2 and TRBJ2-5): EAGVAQSPRYKIIEKRQSVAFWCNPISGHATLYWYQQILGQGPKLLIQFQNNGVVDDSQLPKDRFSAERLKGVDSTLKIQPAKLEDSAVYLCASSLGHSQETQYFGPGTRLLVL.

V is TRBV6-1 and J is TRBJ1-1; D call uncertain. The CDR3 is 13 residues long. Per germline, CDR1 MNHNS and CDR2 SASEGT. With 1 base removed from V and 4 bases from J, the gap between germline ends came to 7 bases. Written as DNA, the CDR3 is TGTGCCAGCAGTGAAGGACGAATCACTGAAGCTTTCTTT. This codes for CASSEGRITEAFF.

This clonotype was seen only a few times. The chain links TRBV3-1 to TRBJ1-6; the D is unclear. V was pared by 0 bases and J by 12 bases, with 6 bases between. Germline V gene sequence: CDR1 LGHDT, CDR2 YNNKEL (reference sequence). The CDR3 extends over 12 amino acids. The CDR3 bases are TGTGCCAGCAGCCAAGATCGTGGACCCCTCCACTTT. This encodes CASSQDRGPLHF.

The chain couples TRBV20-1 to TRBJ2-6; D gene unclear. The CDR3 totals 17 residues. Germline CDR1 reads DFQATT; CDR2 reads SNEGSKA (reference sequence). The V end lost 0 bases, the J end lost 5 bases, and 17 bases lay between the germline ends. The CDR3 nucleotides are TGCAGTGCTAGAGATACCGGTAGACGTCCTCGGGCCAACGTCCTGACTTTC. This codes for CSARDTGRRPRANVLTF.